This T cell receptor beta chain is drawn from a study of radiation and T cells in renal cell carcinoma. The table came from immunoSEQ multiplex PCR; TCRdb's copy has only in-frame clones and leaves some out. In the table there are 100,000 to 150,000 clones, approximately 78% of which are singletons. Time point indicated: baseline pretreatment blood. Treatment of the sample: 15 Gy SBRT to primary tumor, nephrectomy 4 weeks later. V dropped 3 bases and J dropped 2 bases, with 10 bases sitting between them. Germline-derived CDR1 and CDR2 are LNHNV and YYDKDF (reference sequence). This CDR3 is built from 15 residues.

V usage is TRBV15 and J usage is TRBJ1-4, with D perhaps matching TRBD1 (6 bases). The receptor's source is a woman aged 60 to 75 with renal cell carcinoma. Sequencing used blood, obtained from a patient whose treatment included radiotherapy and nephrectomy. CDR3 in amino acids: CATSRRTATNEKLFF. In DNA form, the CDR3 reads TGTGCCACCAGCAGGAGGACAGCCACTAATGAAAAACTGTTTTTT. Filled out from reference TRBV15 and TRBJ1-4, the complete variable domain reads DAMVIQNPRYQVTQFGKPVTLSCSQTLNHNVMYWYQQKSSQAPKLLFHYYDKDFNNEADTPDNFQSRRPNTSFCFLDIRSPGLGDTAMYLCATSRRTATNEKLFFGSGTQLSVL.